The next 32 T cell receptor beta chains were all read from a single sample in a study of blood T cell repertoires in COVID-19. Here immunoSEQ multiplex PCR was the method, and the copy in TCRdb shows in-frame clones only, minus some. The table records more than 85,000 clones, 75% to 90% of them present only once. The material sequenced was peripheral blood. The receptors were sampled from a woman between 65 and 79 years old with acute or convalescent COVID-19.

CDR3 in amino acids: CASSLGRGGAQPQHF. DNA for the CDR3: TGTGCCAGCAGCCTGGGTAGGGGCGGGGCACAGCCCCAGCATTTT. The chain joins TRBV7-2 to TRBJ1-5, with D maybe TRBD1 (5 bases). Trimming took off 5 bases at V and 7 bases at J, with 18 bases between the two ends. This CDR3 region has 15 residues. Germline assignment: CDR1 SGHTA and CDR2 FQGNSA.

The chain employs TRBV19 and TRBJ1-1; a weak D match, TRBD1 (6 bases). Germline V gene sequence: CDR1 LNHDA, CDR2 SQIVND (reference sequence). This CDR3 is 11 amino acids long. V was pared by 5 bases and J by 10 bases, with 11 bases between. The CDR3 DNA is TGTGCCAGTAGTTGGGGGGGCTCAGCTTTCTTT. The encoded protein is CASSWGGSAFF.

The CDR3 region is CASSLWETNTGELFF. In DNA form, the CDR3 reads TGTGCCAGCAGTTTATGGGAGACGAACACCGGGGAGCTGTTTTTT. V gene TRBV28 combines with J gene TRBJ2-2; D is unclear. Germline V CDR1 and CDR2: MDHEN, SYDVKM. The CDR3 totals 15 residues. V dropped 0 bases and J dropped 0 bases, with 5 bases sitting between them.

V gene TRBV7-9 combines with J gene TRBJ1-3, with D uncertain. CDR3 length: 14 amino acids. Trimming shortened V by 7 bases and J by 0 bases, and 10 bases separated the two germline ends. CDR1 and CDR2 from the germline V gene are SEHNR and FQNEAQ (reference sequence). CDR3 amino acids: CASMAAGSGNTIYF. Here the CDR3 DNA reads TGTGCCAGCATGGCTGCGGGCTCTGGAAACACCATATATTTT.

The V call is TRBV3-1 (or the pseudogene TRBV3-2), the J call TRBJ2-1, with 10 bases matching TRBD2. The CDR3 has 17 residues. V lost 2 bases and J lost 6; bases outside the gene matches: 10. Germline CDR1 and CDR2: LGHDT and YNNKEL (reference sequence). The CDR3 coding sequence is TGTGCCAGCAGCCAATCCCGGACTAGCGGAGCGGTCAATGAGCAGTTCTTC. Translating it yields CASSQSRTSGAVNEQFF.

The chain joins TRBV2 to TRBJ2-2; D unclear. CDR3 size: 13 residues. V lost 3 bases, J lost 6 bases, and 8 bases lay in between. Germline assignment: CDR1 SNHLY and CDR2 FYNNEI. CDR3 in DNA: TGTGCCAGCAGTGAGCAGGTAGCCGGGGAGCTGTTTTTT. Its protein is CASSEQVAGELFF. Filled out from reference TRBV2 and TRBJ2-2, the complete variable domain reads EPEVTQTPSHQVTQMGQEVILRCVPISNHLYFYWYRQILGQKVEFLVSFYNNEISEKSEIFDDQFSVERPDGSNFTLKIRSTKLEDSAMYFCASSEQVAGELFFGEGSRLTVL.

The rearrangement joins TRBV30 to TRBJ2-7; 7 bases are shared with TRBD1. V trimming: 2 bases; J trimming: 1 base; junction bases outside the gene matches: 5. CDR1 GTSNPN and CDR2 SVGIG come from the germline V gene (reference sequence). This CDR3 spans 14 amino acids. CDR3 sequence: CAWSRTGLSYEQYF. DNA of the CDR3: TGTGCCTGGAGTCGGACAGGCTTATCCTACGAGCAGTACTTC. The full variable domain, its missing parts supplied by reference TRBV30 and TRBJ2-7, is SQTIHQWPATLVQPVGSPLSLECTVEGTSNPNLYWYRQAAGRGLQLLFYSVGIGQISSEVPQNLSASRPQDRQFILSSKKLLLSDSGFYLCAWSRTGLSYEQYFGPGTRLTVT.

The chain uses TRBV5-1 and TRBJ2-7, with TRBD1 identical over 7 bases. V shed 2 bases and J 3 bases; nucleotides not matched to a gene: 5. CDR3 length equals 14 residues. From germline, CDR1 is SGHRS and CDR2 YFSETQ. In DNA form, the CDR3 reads TGCGCCAGCAGCTTCGACAGGGCCTACTACGAGCAGTACTTC. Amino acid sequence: CASSFDRAYYEQYF.

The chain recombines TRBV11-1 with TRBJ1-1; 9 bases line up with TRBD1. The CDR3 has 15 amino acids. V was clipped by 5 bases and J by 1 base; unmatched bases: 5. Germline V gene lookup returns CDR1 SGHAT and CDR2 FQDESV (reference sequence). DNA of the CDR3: TGTGCCAGCAGCCGACGACAGGGGGGGAACACTGAAGCTTTCTTT. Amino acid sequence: CASSRRQGGNTEAFF.

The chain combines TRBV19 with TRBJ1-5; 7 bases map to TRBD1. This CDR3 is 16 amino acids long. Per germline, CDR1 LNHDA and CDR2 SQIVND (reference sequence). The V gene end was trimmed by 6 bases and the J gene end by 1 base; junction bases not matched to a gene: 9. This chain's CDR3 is CASSVLQGKSNQPQHF. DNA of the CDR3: TGTGCCAGTAGCGTATTACAGGGGAAGAGCAATCAGCCCCAGCATTTT.

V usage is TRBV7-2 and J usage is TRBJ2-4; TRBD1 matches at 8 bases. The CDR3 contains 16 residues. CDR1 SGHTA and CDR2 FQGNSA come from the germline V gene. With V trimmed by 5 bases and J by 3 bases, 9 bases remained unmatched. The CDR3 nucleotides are TGTGCCAGCAGCCTCCCAGGGGGCTTCGGCAAAAACATTCAGTACTTC. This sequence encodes CASSLPGGFGKNIQYF.

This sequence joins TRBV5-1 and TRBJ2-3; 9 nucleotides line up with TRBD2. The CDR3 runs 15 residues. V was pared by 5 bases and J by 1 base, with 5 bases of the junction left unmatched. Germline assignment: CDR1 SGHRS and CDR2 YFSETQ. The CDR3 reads CASRPIAGGTDTQYF. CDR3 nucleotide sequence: TGCGCCAGCAGGCCGATAGCGGGAGGCACAGATACGCAGTATTTT. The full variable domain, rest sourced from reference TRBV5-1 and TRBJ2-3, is KAGVTQTPRYLIKTRGQQVTLSCSPISGHRSVSWYQQTPGQGLQFLFEYFSETQRNKGNFPGRFSGRQFSNSRSEMNVSTLELGDSALYLCASRPIAGGTDTQYFGPGTRLTVL.

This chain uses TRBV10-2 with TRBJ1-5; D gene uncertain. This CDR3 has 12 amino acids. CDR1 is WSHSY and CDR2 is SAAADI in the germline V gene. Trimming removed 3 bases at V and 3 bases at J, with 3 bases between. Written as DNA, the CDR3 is TGCGCCAGCAGTGACATCAATCAGCCCCAGCATTTT. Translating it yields CASSDINQPQHF.

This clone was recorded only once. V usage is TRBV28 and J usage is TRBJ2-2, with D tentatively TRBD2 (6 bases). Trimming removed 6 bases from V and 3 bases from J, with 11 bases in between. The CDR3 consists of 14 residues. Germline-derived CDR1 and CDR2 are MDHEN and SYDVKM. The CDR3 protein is CASSDPGDTGELFF. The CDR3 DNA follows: TGTGCCAGCAGCGACCCGGGGGACACCGGGGAGCTGTTTTTT. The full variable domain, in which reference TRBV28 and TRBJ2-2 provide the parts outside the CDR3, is DVKVTQSSRYLVKRTGEKVFLECVQDMDHENMFWYRQDPGLGLRLIYFSYDVKMKEKGDIPEGYSVSREKKERFSLILESASTNQTSMYLCASSDPGDTGELFFGEGSRLTVL.

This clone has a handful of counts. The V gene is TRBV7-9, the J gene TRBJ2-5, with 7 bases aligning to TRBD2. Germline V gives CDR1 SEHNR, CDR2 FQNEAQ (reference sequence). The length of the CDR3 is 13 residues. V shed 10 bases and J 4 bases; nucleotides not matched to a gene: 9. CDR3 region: CAIQGLPGETQYF. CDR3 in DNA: TGTGCCATCCAGGGACTACCCGGAGAGACCCAGTACTTC. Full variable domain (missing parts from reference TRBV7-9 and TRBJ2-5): DTGVSQNPRHKITKRGQNVTFRCDPISEHNRLYWYRQTLGQGPEFLTYFQNEAQLEKSRLLSDRFSAERPKGSFSTLEIQRTEQGDSAMYLCAIQGLPGETQYFGPGTRLLVL.

The DNA of the CDR3 is TGTGCCAGCAGCTTATATGGCGGGAGGGGGACAGATACGCAGTATTTT. Its protein product is CASSLYGGRGTDTQYF. The gene calls are TRBV7-9 and TRBJ2-3; TRBD2 agrees at 9 bases. Trimming removed 2 bases from V and 3 bases from J; junction bases left unmatched: 6. There are 16 residues in the CDR3. The germline CDR1 and CDR2 sequences are SEHNR and FQNEAQ (reference sequence).

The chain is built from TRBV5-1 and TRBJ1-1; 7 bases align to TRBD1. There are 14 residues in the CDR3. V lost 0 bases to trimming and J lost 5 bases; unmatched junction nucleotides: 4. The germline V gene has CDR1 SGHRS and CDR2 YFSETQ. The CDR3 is CASSLDRGKTEAFF. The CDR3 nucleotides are TGCGCCAGCAGCTTGGACAGGGGTAAGACTGAAGCTTTCTTT.

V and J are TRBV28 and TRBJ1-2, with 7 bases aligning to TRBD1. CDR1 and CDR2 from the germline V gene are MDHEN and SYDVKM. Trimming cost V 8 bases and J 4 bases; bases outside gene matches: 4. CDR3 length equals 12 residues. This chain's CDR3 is CASGRDSYGYTF. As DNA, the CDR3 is TGTGCCAGCGGCCGGGACAGCTATGGCTACACCTTC.

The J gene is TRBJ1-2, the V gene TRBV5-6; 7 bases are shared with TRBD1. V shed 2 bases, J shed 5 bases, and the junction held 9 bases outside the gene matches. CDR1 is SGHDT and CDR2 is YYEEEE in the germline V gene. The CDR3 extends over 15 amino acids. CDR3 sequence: CASSFTKGDRYGYTF. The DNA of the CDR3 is TGTGCCAGCAGCTTTACTAAAGGGGACAGATATGGCTACACCTTC.

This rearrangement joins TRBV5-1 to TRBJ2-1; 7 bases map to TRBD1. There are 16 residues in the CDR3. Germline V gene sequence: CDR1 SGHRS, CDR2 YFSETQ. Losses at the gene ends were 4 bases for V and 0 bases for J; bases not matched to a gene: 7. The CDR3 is CASSPPTGVSYNEQFF. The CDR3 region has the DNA TGCGCCAGCAGCCCACCCACAGGGGTCTCCTACAATGAGCAGTTCTTC. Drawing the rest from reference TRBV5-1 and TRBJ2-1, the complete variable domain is KAGVTQTPRYLIKTRGQQVTLSCSPISGHRSVSWYQQTPGQGLQFLFEYFSETQRNKGNFPGRFSGRQFSNSRSEMNVSTLELGDSALYLCASSPPTGVSYNEQFFGPGTRLTVL.

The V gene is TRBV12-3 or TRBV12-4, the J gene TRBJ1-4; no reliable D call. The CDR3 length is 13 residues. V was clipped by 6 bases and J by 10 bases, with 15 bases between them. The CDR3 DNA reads TGTGCCAGCAGCCTGCTGACTGCGGCAAAACTGTTTTTT. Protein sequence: CASSLLTAAKLFF.

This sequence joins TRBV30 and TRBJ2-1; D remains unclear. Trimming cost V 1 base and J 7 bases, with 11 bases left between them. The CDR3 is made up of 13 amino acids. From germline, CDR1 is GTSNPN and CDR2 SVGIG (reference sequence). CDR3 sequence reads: CAWSAGVPNEQFF. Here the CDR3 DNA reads TGTGCCTGGAGTGCGGGTGTGCCTAATGAGCAGTTCTTC. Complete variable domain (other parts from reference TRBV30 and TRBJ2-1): SQTIHQWPATLVQPVGSPLSLECTVEGTSNPNLYWYRQAAGRGLQLLFYSVGIGQISSEVPQNLSASRPQDRQFILSSKKLLLSDSGFYLCAWSAGVPNEQFFGPGTRLTVL.

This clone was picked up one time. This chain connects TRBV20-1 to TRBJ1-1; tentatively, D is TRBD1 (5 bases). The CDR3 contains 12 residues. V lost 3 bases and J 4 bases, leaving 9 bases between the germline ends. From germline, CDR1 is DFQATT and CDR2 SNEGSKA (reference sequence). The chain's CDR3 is CSASRGGTEAFF. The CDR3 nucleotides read TGCAGTGCTAGTCGGGGGGGCACTGAAGCTTTCTTT.

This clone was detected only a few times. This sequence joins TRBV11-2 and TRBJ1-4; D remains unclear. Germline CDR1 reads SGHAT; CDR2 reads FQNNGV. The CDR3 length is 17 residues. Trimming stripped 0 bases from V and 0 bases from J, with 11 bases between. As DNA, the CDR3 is TGTGCCAGCAGCTTAGACCGGGAAAGAGCAACTAATGAAAAACTGTTTTTT. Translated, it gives CASSLDRERATNEKLFF.

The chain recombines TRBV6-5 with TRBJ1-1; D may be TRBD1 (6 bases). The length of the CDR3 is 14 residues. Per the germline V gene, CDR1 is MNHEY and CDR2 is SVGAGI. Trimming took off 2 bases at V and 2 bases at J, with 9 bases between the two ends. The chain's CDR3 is CASSYLQGNTEAFF. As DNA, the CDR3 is TGTGCCAGCAGTTACCTACAGGGAAACACTGAAGCTTTCTTT.

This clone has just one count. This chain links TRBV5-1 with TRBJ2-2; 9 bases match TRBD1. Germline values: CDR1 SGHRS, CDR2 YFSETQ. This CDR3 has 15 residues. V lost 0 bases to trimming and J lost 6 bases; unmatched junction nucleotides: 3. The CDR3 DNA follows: TGCGCCAGCAGCTTGGGGACAGGGGTCGCCGGGGAGCTGTTTTTT. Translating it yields CASSLGTGVAGELFF.

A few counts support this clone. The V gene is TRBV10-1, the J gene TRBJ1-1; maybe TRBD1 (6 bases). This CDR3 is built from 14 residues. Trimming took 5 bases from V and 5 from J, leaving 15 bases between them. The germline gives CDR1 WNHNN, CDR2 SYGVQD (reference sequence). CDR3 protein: CASSPGHPPTEAFF. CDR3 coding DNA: TGCGCCAGCAGTCCGGGACACCCGCCGACTGAAGCTTTCTTT.

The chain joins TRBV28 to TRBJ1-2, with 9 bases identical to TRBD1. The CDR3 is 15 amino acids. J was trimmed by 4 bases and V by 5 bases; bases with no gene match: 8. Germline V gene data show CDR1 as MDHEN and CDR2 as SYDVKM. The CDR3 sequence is CASSLPGTGSYGYTF. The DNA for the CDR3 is TGTGCCAGCAGTCTTCCCGGGACAGGGAGCTATGGCTACACCTTC.

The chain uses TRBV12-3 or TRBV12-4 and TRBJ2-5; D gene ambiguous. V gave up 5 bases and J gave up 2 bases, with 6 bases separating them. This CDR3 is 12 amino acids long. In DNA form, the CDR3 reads TGTGCCAGCAGTCCCATGCAAGAGACCCAGTACTTC. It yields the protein CASSPMQETQYF.

The CDR3, as DNA: TGCAGTGTCCGACTAGCTGCCGAGCAGTACTTC. It specifies CSVRLAAEQYF. The chain is built from TRBV20-1 and TRBJ2-7, with 7 bases identical to TRBD2. Germline assignment: CDR1 DFQATT and CDR2 SNEGSKA (reference sequence). This CDR3 is built from 11 residues. V shed 7 bases, J shed 6 bases, and the junction held 6 bases outside the gene matches.

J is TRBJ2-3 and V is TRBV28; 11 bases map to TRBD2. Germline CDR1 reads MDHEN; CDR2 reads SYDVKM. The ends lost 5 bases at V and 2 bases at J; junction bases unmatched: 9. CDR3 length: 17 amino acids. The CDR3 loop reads CASSLYSGRGDTDTQYF. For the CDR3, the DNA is TGTGCCAGCAGTCTCTATAGCGGGAGGGGCGACACAGATACGCAGTATTTT.

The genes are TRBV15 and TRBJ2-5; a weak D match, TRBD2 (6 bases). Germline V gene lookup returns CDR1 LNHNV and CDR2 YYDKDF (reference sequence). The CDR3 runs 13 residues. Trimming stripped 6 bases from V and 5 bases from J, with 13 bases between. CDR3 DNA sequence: TGTGCCACCAGTGGGGACTTGCGGGAGACCCAGTACTTC. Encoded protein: CATSGDLRETQYF. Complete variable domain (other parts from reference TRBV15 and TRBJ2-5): DAMVIQNPRYQVTQFGKPVTLSCSQTLNHNVMYWYQQKSSQAPKLLFHYYDKDFNNEADTPDNFQSRRPNTSFCFLDIRSPGLGDTAMYLCATSGDLRETQYFGPGTRLLVL.